This T cell receptor beta chain was identified during a study of T cell repertoires in cytomegalovirus infection. Overall study results and limits: HLA-C-restricted CMV clonotypes gave the most frequent clonotype in two of eight donors. Using cumulative public TCR beta family frequency, the authors identified those who carried CMV together with the relevant HLA.

TCRdb re-called the reads with MiXCR, one entry per CDR3 protein. The repertoire has approximately 500,000 distinct CDR3 sequences, about 17% of them found once; the top ten carry around 25%. The table lists this clonotype with a few counts. Its antigen is not known. V was shortened by 4 bases and J by 4 bases, with 13 bases between the two germline ends. The CDR3 extends over 14 amino acids. Germline CDR1 and CDR2: LNHNV and YYDKDF (reference sequence). Input material: CD8+ T cells from PBMCs. This clonotype was obtained from a human donor in good health (CMV status not recorded). Some clones in this sample may be carry-over from other donors' samples. V usage is TRBV15 and J usage is TRBJ1-1, with D possibly TRBD1 on 5 matching bases. The CDR3 loop is CATSMGRASTEAFF. The CDR3 bases are TGTGCCACCAGCATGGGCAGGGCGAGCACTGAAGCTTTCTTT.